The 25 T cell receptor beta chains in this list originate from one sample, sequenced in a study of cytotoxic CD8 clonotypes in ibrutinib-treated CLL. Sequenced by immunoSEQ multiplex PCR; TCRdb stores in-frame clones only, minus some. The sample holds just under 70,000 clones; more than 60% are singletons and the top ten take around 5.8%. This material consisted of PBMCs, taken after 12 months of ibrutinib treatment. The receptor set was obtained from a human donor with chronic lymphocytic leukemia.

The gene calls are TRBV18 and TRBJ2-1, with TRBD2 matching 13 bases. The CDR3 contains 17 residues. V shed 5 bases, J shed 3 bases, and the junction held 7 bases outside the gene matches. Germline CDR1 reads KGHSH; CDR2 reads LQKENI. As DNA, the CDR3 is TGTGCCAGCTCAATACTAGCGGGGGGGTTCGGCTACAATGAGCAGTTCTTC. Translation: CASSILAGGFGYNEQFF.

The chain links TRBV19 to TRBJ1-5; 10 bases match TRBD1. CDR3 length equals 15 residues. V trimming: 6 bases; J trimming: 11 bases; junction bases outside the gene matches: 13. Per germline, CDR1 LNHDA and CDR2 SQIVND (reference sequence). CDR3 nucleotide sequence: TGTGCCAGTAGCCAGGGCGGACAGGGGGACAGGGCCCAGCATTTT. Its translation is CASSQGGQGDRAQHF. Drawing the rest from reference TRBV19 and TRBJ1-5, the complete variable domain is DGGITQSPKYLFRKEGQNVTLSCEQNLNHDAMYWYRQDPGQGLRLIYYSQIVNDFQKGDIAEGYSVSREKKESFPLTVTSAQKNPTAFYLCASSQGGQGDRAQHFGDGTRLSIL.

The rearrangement joins TRBV19 to TRBJ2-5; no firm D call. V shed 3 bases and J shed 5 bases, with 13 bases lying between them. This CDR3 contains 14 residues. Germline CDR1 is LNHDA and CDR2 is SQIVND (reference sequence). In DNA, the CDR3 is TGTGCCAGTAGTATGAGCGACATTTTCGAGACCCAGTACTTC. Amino acids: CASSMSDIFETQYF.

This CDR3 reads CASSMNQGLAGLNTGELFF. As DNA, the CDR3 is TGTGCCAGCAGCATGAACCAGGGACTAGCGGGCCTAAACACCGGGGAGCTGTTTTTT. This rearrangement joins TRBV7-9 to TRBJ2-2, with 12 positions matching TRBD2. J gave up 2 bases and V 5 bases, and 12 bases lay outside the gene matches. The germline V gene has CDR1 SEHNR and CDR2 FQNEAQ (reference sequence). The length of the CDR3 is 19 residues.

In its sample, this clone was seen a few times. This sequence joins TRBV6-1 and TRBJ2-7, with D possibly being TRBD1 (5 bases). The germline V gene encodes CDR1 MNHNS and CDR2 SASEGT. The germline V and J ends were trimmed by 0 bases and 5 bases, with 5 bases remaining between them. This CDR3 region has 12 residues. The DNA of the CDR3 is TGTGCCAGCAGTGAAGCCAGGGACGAGCAGTACTTC. This codes for CASSEARDEQYF.

The chain joins TRBV10-1 to TRBJ2-1, with a tentative D call TRBD2 (5 bases). V shed 1 base and J shed 0 bases, with 7 bases lying between them. This CDR3 spans 15 amino acids. Germline CDR1 is WNHNN and CDR2 is SYGVQD (reference sequence). CDR3 bases: TGCGCCAGCAGTGAGTACGGGGACTCCTACAATGAGCAGTTCTTC. Encoded protein: CASSEYGDSYNEQFF.

This rearrangement joins TRBV9 to TRBJ2-3, with 7 bases lining up with TRBD2. V lost 4 bases and J lost 2; bases outside the gene matches: 7. The germline CDR1 and CDR2 sequences are SGDLS and YYNGEE. The CDR3 loop spans 15 amino acids. CDR3 region: CASSIAGGHTDTQYF. CDR3 nucleotide sequence: TGTGCCAGCAGCATAGCGGGCGGGCACACAGATACGCAGTATTTT. The full variable domain, completed using reference TRBV9 and TRBJ2-3, is DSGVTQTPKHLITATGQRVTLRCSPRSGDLSVYWYQQSLDQGLQFLIQYYNGEERAKGNILERFSAQQFPDLHSELNLSSLELGDSALYFCASSIAGGHTDTQYFGPGTRLTVL.

The chain carries TRBV5-1 and TRBJ2-3, with D perhaps matching TRBD1 or TRBD2 (5 bases each). CDR1 SGHRS and CDR2 YFSETQ come from the germline V gene. The CDR3 has 17 amino acids. Trimming shortened V by 0 bases and J by 2 bases, and 16 bases separated the two germline ends. The chain's CDR3 is CASSLAPGQGATDTQYF. Written as DNA, the CDR3 is TGCGCCAGCAGCTTGGCCCCGGGTCAGGGAGCCACAGATACGCAGTATTTT. Combining the CDR3 with reference TRBV5-1 and TRBJ2-3 gives the whole variable domain KAGVTQTPRYLIKTRGQQVTLSCSPISGHRSVSWYQQTPGQGLQFLFEYFSETQRNKGNFPGRFSGRQFSNSRSEMNVSTLELGDSALYLCASSLAPGQGATDTQYFGPGTRLTVL.

This clone was counted between two and nine times. The chain recombines TRBV4-1 with TRBJ1-6, with D hard to call. Germline V gene sequence: CDR1 MGHRA, CDR2 YSYEKL. Trimming took 0 bases from V and 7 from J, leaving 19 bases between them. This CDR3 is 18 amino acids long. The CDR3 reads CASSQDLAGLLGNSPLHF. CDR3 nucleotide sequence: TGCGCCAGCAGCCAAGATTTGGCCGGGCTACTGGGGAATTCACCCCTCCACTTT.

This clone has just one count. V and J are TRBV27 and TRBJ2-3, with D perhaps TRBD1 (5 bases). Deletions cut 0 bases from V and 0 bases from J, with 7 bases between. The CDR3 consists of 15 residues. The germline V gene has CDR1 MNHEY and CDR2 SMNVEV (reference sequence). The DNA of the CDR3 is TGTGCCAGCAGTTTATCTCCAGGGAGCACAGATACGCAGTATTTT. It is translated as CASSLSPGSTDTQYF.

This chain connects TRBV5-1 to TRBJ2-5; perhaps TRBD1 as D (5 bases). This CDR3 region has 15 residues. From germline, CDR1 is SGHRS and CDR2 YFSETQ. V was shortened by 2 bases and J by 4 bases, with 15 bases between the two germline ends. The CDR3, as DNA: TGCGCCAGCAGCTTCCAGGGCCAAAAGGGAGAGACCCAGTACTTC. It translates to CASSFQGQKGETQYF.

The rearrangement links TRBV15 to TRBJ1-2; 8 bases align to TRBD1. The CDR3 is made up of 16 amino acids. Germline V gene data show CDR1 as LNHNV and CDR2 as YYDKDF (reference sequence). The junction had 8 bases not matched to a gene; V was cut back by 5 bases and J by 0 bases. The CDR3 spells CATSDGTGSANYGYTF. For the CDR3, the DNA is TGTGCCACCAGCGACGGGACAGGCTCAGCTAACTATGGCTACACCTTC.

This clone showed up just a few times. The rearrangement links TRBV2 to TRBJ1-6, with D perhaps TRBD1 (5 bases). Trimming shortened V by 5 bases and J by 0 bases, and 8 bases separated the two germline ends. Germline V gene lookup returns CDR1 SNHLY and CDR2 FYNNEI. The CDR3 sequence is 15 residues long. The CDR3 DNA is TGTGCCAGCAGTCGACAGAGCTCCTATAATTCACCCCTCCACTTT. It is translated as CASSRQSSYNSPLHF.

The rearrangement links TRBV2 to TRBJ2-2; the D call may be TRBD1 or TRBD2 (5 bases each). This CDR3 region has 16 residues. Germline CDR1 reads SNHLY; CDR2 reads FYNNEI. V dropped 5 bases and J dropped 2 bases, with 15 bases sitting between them. DNA for the CDR3: TGTGCCAGCAGTCCAAGCGGTACAGGAAACACCGGGGAGCTGTTTTTT. Amino acid sequence: CASSPSGTGNTGELFF. Filled out from reference TRBV2 and TRBJ2-2, the complete variable domain reads EPEVTQTPSHQVTQMGQEVILRCVPISNHLYFYWYRQILGQKVEFLVSFYNNEISEKSEIFDDQFSVERPDGSNFTLKIRSTKLEDSAMYFCASSPSGTGNTGELFFGEGSRLTVL.

The chain combines TRBV10-3 with TRBJ2-3; no clear D. CDR3 length: 15 amino acids. CDR1 and CDR2 from the germline V gene are ENHRY and SYGVKD. Trimming removed 0 bases from V and 2 bases from J, with 9 bases in between. The CDR3 DNA reads TGTGCCATCAGTGAGTCGATAAGGCTCACAGATACGCAGTATTTT. Protein sequence: CAISESIRLTDTQYF.

This chain connects TRBV7-2 to TRBJ1-1, with no clear D. CDR1 is SGHTA and CDR2 is FQGNSA in the germline V gene. V lost 5 bases, J lost 8 bases, and 12 bases lay in between. The CDR3 is 12 residues long. The CDR3 DNA follows: TGTGCCAGCAGCCCACAGACGCAGGAAGCTTTCTTT. Translation gives CASSPQTQEAFF.

This clone was seen a handful of times. The chain combines TRBV27 with TRBJ2-7, with 7 bases identical to TRBD2. The V gene end was trimmed by 2 bases and the J gene end by 3 bases; junction bases not matched to a gene: 4. Germline V CDR1 and CDR2: MNHEY, SMNVEV (reference sequence). The CDR3 length is 14 residues. The CDR3 spells CASSLTQRGYEQYF. CDR3 DNA sequence: TGTGCCAGCAGTTTAACTCAGCGGGGCTACGAGCAGTACTTC.

The chain couples TRBV10-3 to TRBJ2-7; 7 bases fit TRBD1. The germline V gene has CDR1 ENHRY and CDR2 SYGVKD. V was clipped by 4 bases and J by 4 bases; unmatched bases: 7. This CDR3 is 14 amino acids long. The CDR3 nucleotides read TGTGCCATCAGTGTCACCGGGACAGCATACGAGCAGTACTTC. It codes for CAISVTGTAYEQYF.

The chain uses TRBV6-1 and TRBJ2-7, with D perhaps being TRBD1 or TRBD2 (5 bases each). This CDR3 spans 20 amino acids. Trimming stripped 3 bases from V and 0 bases from J, with 27 bases between. In germline, CDR1 is MNHNS, CDR2 SASEGT. The CDR3 spells CASSDRVTGLLRDSSYEQYF. CDR3 DNA: TGTGCCAGCAGTGACCGCGTTACAGGTCTCCTCCGGGATAGCTCCTACGAGCAGTACTTC.

This clone was counted a few times. The chain joins TRBV19 to TRBJ2-2, with D tentatively TRBD2 (5 bases). The CDR3 spans 15 residues. Germline CDR1 LNHDA, CDR2 SQIVND (reference sequence). The germline V and J ends were trimmed by 5 bases and 2 bases, with 12 bases remaining between them. The DNA for the CDR3 is TGTGCCAGTAGTGGGCGGGCCCCAAACACCGGGGAGCTGTTTTTT. This encodes CASSGRAPNTGELFF.

The chain combines TRBV5-1 with TRBJ1-3, with a possible D match to TRBD1 (5 bases). This CDR3 is 18 amino acids long. From germline, CDR1 is SGHRS and CDR2 YFSETQ. Trimming removed 2 bases from V and 4 bases from J, with 22 bases in between. The CDR3 region is CASSLGLQGLFSGNTIYF. CDR3 nucleotides: TGCGCCAGCAGCTTAGGATTGCAGGGACTTTTCTCCGGAAACACCATATATTTT. Complete variable domain (other parts from reference TRBV5-1 and TRBJ1-3): KAGVTQTPRYLIKTRGQQVTLSCSPISGHRSVSWYQQTPGQGLQFLFEYFSETQRNKGNFPGRFSGRQFSNSRSEMNVSTLELGDSALYLCASSLGLQGLFSGNTIYFGEGSWLTVV.

This clone appeared once. The rearrangement uses TRBV28 and TRBJ2-7, with D unclear. The CDR3 is 14 residues long. V was clipped by 9 bases and J by 0 bases, with 15 bases between them. Germline V gene sequence: CDR1 MDHEN, CDR2 SYDVKM. Here the CDR3 reads CASYSGPSSYEQYF. The CDR3 DNA reads TGTGCCAGTTATTCCGGACCGTCCTCCTACGAGCAGTACTTC.

This clone was picked up a small number of times. The V gene is TRBV28, the J gene TRBJ2-2; 13 bases line up with TRBD2. With 5 bases clipped from V and 4 bases from J, the junction kept 7 bases outside the gene matches. The CDR3 runs 17 residues. CDR1 is MDHEN, CDR2 SYDVKM, per germline. The CDR3 DNA reads TGTGCCAGCAGTCCAATACTAGCGGGGGGGAGCACCGGGGAGCTGTTTTTT. Protein sequence: CASSPILAGGSTGELFF.

This clone showed up just a few times. The V call is TRBV14, the J call TRBJ1-2; 10 bases fit TRBD1. CDR1 is SGHDN and CDR2 is FVKESK in the germline V gene. The V and J ends lost 0 bases and 8 bases, in that order; junction bases with no gene match: 6. This CDR3 is 15 amino acids long. The CDR3 DNA reads TGTGCCAGCAGCCAAGATTGGGGACAGGGGTTCGGCTACACCTTC. As protein: CASSQDWGQGFGYTF.

The chain combines TRBV7-2 with TRBJ2-2; D is unresolved. Trimming took 1 base from V and 6 from J, leaving 6 bases between them. Germline V gene lookup returns CDR1 SGHTA and CDR2 FQGNSA. The CDR3 is 13 residues long. CDR3 nucleotide sequence: TGTGCCAGCAGCTTAGTTGGGTCCGGGGAGCTGTTTTTT. Translation: CASSLVGSGELFF.